This entry features one T cell receptor beta chain sequence. Antigen: not known. This sample was taken from a study of blood T cells in healthy people across ages. Study findings and constraints: One million T cells yielded diversity estimates that were considered underestimates.

Combining a sample-barcoded 5' primer with a J-beta primer mix, a second PCR ran for roughly 7 to 12 cycles. In TCRdb, the 5' RACE reads were re-called with MiXCR into one record per CDR3 protein. The data contain 1 million or so distinct CDR3 sequences, more than 35% of them singletons. From germline, CDR1 is PRHDT and CDR2 FYEKMQ (reference sequence). The ends were cut back, 3 bases at V and 7 bases at J, with 13 bases in the middle. The CDR3 sequence is 14 residues long. Each sample yielded at least 7 million isolated PBMCs. Total RNA, at least 6 micrograms per sample, came from PBMCs. This TCR was sampled from a woman aged 60-75 years in good health. The V and J genes are TRBV13 and TRBJ1-5; perhaps TRBD1 as D (5 bases). Source material: blood. CDR3: CASSFMQGGQPQHF. CDR3 bases: TGTGCCAGCAGCTTCATGCAGGGCGGGCAGCCCCAGCATTTT. Supplemented by reference TRBV13 and TRBJ1-5, the full variable domain reads AAGVIQSPRHLIKEKRETATLKCYPIPRHDTVYWYQQGPGQDPQFLISFYEKMQSDKGSIPDRFSAQQFSDYHSELNMSSLELGDSALYFCASSFMQGGQPQHFGDGTRLSIL.